This T cell receptor (beta chain) was obtained from a study of vaccination and CD4 T cells after COVID-19. Treatment specified: approximately nine-day PBMC culture with coronavirus spike peptide pools or control peptides (ViraFEST assay). The Oncomine TCR Beta short-read assay was applied to DNA of cultured CD4+ T cells. TCRdb re-analysed the PCR reads in MiXCR, keeping a single row per CDR3 protein. This sample yields around 20,000 distinct CDR3 sequences, of which 26% are seen a single time; approximately 10% belongs to the top ten. The germline V gene has CDR1 SEHNR and CDR2 FQNEAQ (reference sequence). V was cut by 1 base and J by 7 bases, with 17 bases left in between. This CDR3 contains 15 residues. A note on this clonotype: What it binds is unknown.

The V call is TRBV7-9, the J call TRBJ2-7, with D maybe TRBD1 (6 bases). This TCR was sampled from a human donor with COVID-19. The specimen sequenced was cultured CD4+ T cells from blood. CDR3 bases: TGTGCCAGCAGCTTAGTGTCAGGGGCCGTGGGTGAGCAGTACTTC. This codes for CASSLVSGAVGEQYF.